Following are 20 T cell receptor beta chains from one sample sequenced in a study of blood T cells in healthy people across ages. Together with a sample-barcoded 5' primer, a J-beta primer mix was included in a second PCR lasting about 7 to 11 cycles. TCRdb reprocessed the 5' RACE reads with MiXCR, giving one entry per CDR3 protein. The data contain fewer than 2,000,000 distinct CDR3 sequences, 34% of them singletons. The sequenced sample was blood. The receptors derive from a woman aged 30 to 39 in good health.

The rearrangement joins TRBV28 to TRBJ1-2; D remains ambiguous. The ends were cut back, 7 bases at V and 7 bases at J, with 13 bases in the middle. This CDR3 spans 12 amino acids. The germline gives CDR1 MDHEN, CDR2 SYDVKM. CDR3 nucleotide sequence: TGTGCCAGCACCTACGGGGTCGGTGGCTACACCTTC. As protein: CASTYGVGGYTF.

This clonotype was seen a few times. The rearrangement links TRBV5-1 to TRBJ1-2, with D maybe TRBD1 (5 bases). Germline V gene sequence: CDR1 SGHRS, CDR2 YFSETQ. Trimming removed 2 bases at V and 4 bases at J, with 12 bases between. The CDR3 loop spans 14 amino acids. In DNA form, the CDR3 reads TGCGCCAGCAGCTTCCCCGGGACCACCTATGGCTACACCTTC. It translates to CASSFPGTTYGYTF. The full variable domain, with the rest looked up from reference TRBV5-1 and TRBJ1-2, is KAGVTQTPRYLIKTRGQQVTLSCSPISGHRSVSWYQQTPGQGLQFLFEYFSETQRNKGNFPGRFSGRQFSNSRSEMNVSTLELGDSALYLCASSFPGTTYGYTFGSGTRLTVV.

This clonotype was counted at least ten times. The V gene is TRBV28, the J gene TRBJ2-5, with TRBD2 matching over 13 bases. Germline CDR1 reads MDHEN; CDR2 reads SYDVKM. J gave up 2 bases and V 5 bases, and 5 bases lay outside the gene matches. The CDR3 runs to 16 residues. The CDR3 is CASSPAGLAGQETQYF. CDR3 sequence (DNA): TGTGCCAGCAGTCCCGCGGGACTAGCGGGGCAAGAGACCCAGTACTTC. Variable domain in full (rest from reference TRBV28 and TRBJ2-5): DVKVTQSSRYLVKRTGEKVFLECVQDMDHENMFWYRQDPGLGLRLIYFSYDVKMKEKGDIPEGYSVSREKKERFSLILESASTNQTSMYLCASSPAGLAGQETQYFGPGTRLLVL.

V is TRBV15 and J is TRBJ2-5, with TRBD2 identical over 7 bases. Unmatched junction bases numbered 10, after V lost 7 bases and J lost 11 bases. This CDR3 comprises 12 residues. CDR1 and CDR2 (germline): LNHNV, YYDKDF (reference sequence). As DNA, the CDR3 is TGTGCCACCAACTTCGGGGGGAATGAGCAGTACTTC. It is translated as CATNFGGNEQYF.

This sequence joins TRBV20-1 and TRBJ2-3; D is possibly TRBD2 (5 bases). Deletions cut 0 bases from V and 1 base from J, with 11 bases between. The CDR3 spans 15 residues. Per germline, CDR1 DFQATT and CDR2 SNEGSKA (reference sequence). The CDR3: CSAREASYGTDTQYF. The CDR3 DNA reads TGCAGTGCTAGAGAGGCTAGCTATGGCACAGATACGCAGTATTTT.

Ten or more counts support this clonotype. The chain recombines TRBV10-3 with TRBJ1-5; the D is unclear. V shed 3 bases and J shed 0 bases, with 0 bases lying between them. The CDR3 is 12 residues long. Germline V gives CDR1 ENHRY, CDR2 SYGVKD. The CDR3 DNA follows: TGTGCCATCAGTGATAGCAATCAGCCCCAGCATTTT. It encodes CAISDSNQPQHF.

The rearrangement uses TRBV27 and TRBJ1-2; D is possibly TRBD1 (5 bases). The CDR3 totals 14 residues. Deletions cut 5 bases from V and 1 base from J, with 11 bases between. CDR1 and CDR2 from the germline V gene are MNHEY and SMNVEV (reference sequence). CDR3: CASSPGDVNYGYTF. For the CDR3, the DNA is TGTGCCAGCAGTCCCGGGGACGTTAACTATGGCTACACCTTC.

A few counts support this clonotype. The genes are TRBV15 and TRBJ2-7; D is perhaps TRBD1 or TRBD2 (5 bases each). The CDR3 is 16 residues long. V lost 3 bases and J lost 3, with 18 bases in between. Germline V CDR1 and CDR2: LNHNV, YYDKDF (reference sequence). This CDR3 reads CATSSWDRRRNYEQYF. In DNA form, the CDR3 reads TGTGCCACCAGCAGTTGGGACCGAAGAAGGAACTACGAGCAGTACTTC.

In its sample, this clonotype was seen a few times. V and J are TRBV20-1 and TRBJ2-5; maybe TRBD2 (5 bases). The CDR3 loop spans 12 amino acids. Trimming stripped 2 bases from V and 3 bases from J, with 7 bases between. Germline V CDR1 and CDR2: DFQATT, SNEGSKA (reference sequence). The CDR3 here is CSARSAEETQYF. CDR3 nucleotides: TGCAGTGCTAGATCAGCGGAAGAGACCCAGTACTTC.

This clonotype was seen a handful of times. This chain links TRBV29-1 with TRBJ1-1; TRBD1 matches at 9 bases. V was clipped by 5 bases and J by 4 bases; unmatched bases: 8. The CDR3 has 14 amino acids. Germline loops: CDR1 SQVTM, CDR2 ANQGSEA. The CDR3 DNA reads TGCAGCGTTCAAAAGACAGGGGGAATCACTGAAGCTTTCTTT. Translated: CSVQKTGGITEAFF.

The chain couples TRBV18 to TRBJ2-1; 7 bases fit TRBD1. CDR3 length equals 16 residues. In germline, CDR1 is KGHSH, CDR2 LQKENI. The trim removed 1 base at V and 2 bases at J, leaving 5 bases unmatched. CDR3 coding DNA: TGTGCCAGCTCACCACAGGGGGCTCTCACCTACAATGAGCAGTTCTTC. Amino acids: CASSPQGALTYNEQFF.

The chain carries TRBV10-3 and TRBJ1-5, with D maybe TRBD1 (6 bases). Trimming removed 5 bases at V and 4 bases at J, with 15 bases between. The CDR3 spans 15 residues. Germline loops: CDR1 ENHRY, CDR2 SYGVKD. CDR3 region: CAISRDKGENQPQHF. CDR3 DNA sequence: TGTGCCATCAGTAGGGACAAAGGCGAGAATCAGCCCCAGCATTTT.

This clonotype was found a few times. The chain combines TRBV9 with TRBJ2-1; TRBD2 matches at 14 bases. Trimming took 0 bases from V and 5 from J; bases not matched to a gene: 7. Germline assignment: CDR1 SGDLS and CDR2 YYNGEE. The CDR3 has 18 residues. The CDR3 spells CASSVAVRGLAGDNEQFF. In nucleotides, the CDR3 is TGTGCCAGCAGCGTAGCCGTGAGGGGACTAGCGGGGGACAATGAGCAGTTCTTC.

Of note for this clonotype: This clone may be a read error of a much larger clone one base away. The chain joins TRBV6-5 to TRBJ1-2; maybe TRBD1 (5 bases). The CDR3 is made up of 12 amino acids. Germline V CDR1 and CDR2: MNHEY, SVGAGI. The germline V and J ends were trimmed by 5 bases and 10 bases, with 14 bases remaining between them. CDR3 DNA sequence: TGTGCCAGCAGTCCAGGGTGGAATGACTACACCTTC. Translated: CASSPGWNDYTF.

The table lists this clonotype with a few counts. The chain uses TRBV20-1 and TRBJ1-2; 9 bases map to TRBD1. V lost 3 bases to trimming and J lost 7 bases; unmatched junction nucleotides: 6. Germline V CDR1 and CDR2: DFQATT, SNEGSKA (reference sequence). This CDR3 has 13 residues. The CDR3 sequence is CSASTTGGLGYTF. CDR3 nucleotides: TGCAGTGCTAGCACAACAGGGGGCCTTGGCTACACCTTC.

This chain connects TRBV7-9 to TRBJ2-5, with no clear D. Per germline, CDR1 SEHNR and CDR2 FQNEAQ (reference sequence). The CDR3 has 14 amino acids. The V and J ends lost 7 bases and 0 bases respectively, with 12 bases between them. CDR3 protein: CASIPRANQETQYF. The DNA of the CDR3 is TGTGCCAGCATCCCCCGGGCCAACCAAGAGACCCAGTACTTC. The whole variable domain, remainder taken from reference TRBV7-9 and TRBJ2-5, is DTGVSQNPRHKITKRGQNVTFRCDPISEHNRLYWYRQTLGQGPEFLTYFQNEAQLEKSRLLSDRFSAERPKGSFSTLEIQRTEQGDSAMYLCASIPRANQETQYFGPGTRLLVL.

V gene TRBV4-2 combines with J gene TRBJ1-2; 7 bases agree with TRBD1. The CDR3 extends over 14 amino acids. The V gene's germline CDR1 is LGHNA and CDR2 YNFKEQ. The J segment lost 4 bases and the V segment lost 1 base, leaving 3 bases of the junction unmatched. CDR3 DNA sequence: TGTGCCAGCAGCCAAGCCACAGGGGCCTATGGCTACACCTTC. As protein: CASSQATGAYGYTF.

CDR3 residues: CASSPGTGNGYEQYF. The CDR3 nucleotides are TGTGCCAGCAGCCCAGGGACAGGGAACGGCTACGAGCAGTACTTC. This rearrangement joins TRBV5-6 to TRBJ2-7; 9 nucleotides line up with TRBD1. V lost 4 bases, J lost 3 bases, and 8 bases stayed unmatched. Germline lookup yields CDR1 SGHDT and CDR2 YYEEEE. The CDR3 loop spans 15 amino acids. The entire variable domain, with the rest obtained from reference TRBV5-6 and TRBJ2-7, is as follows: DAGVTQSPTHLIKTRGQQVTLRCSPKSGHDTVSWYQQALGQGPQFIFQYYEEEERQRGNFPDRFSGHQFPNYSSELNVNALLLGDSALYLCASSPGTGNGYEQYFGPGTRLTVT.

The chain combines TRBV28 with TRBJ2-7, with TRBD2 matching over 7 bases. This CDR3 comprises 13 residues. The V gene end was trimmed by 9 bases and the J gene end by 0 bases; junction bases not matched to a gene: 5. Germline CDR1 is MDHEN and CDR2 is SYDVKM. The CDR3 nucleotides read TGTGCCAGTTGGGGGACTACCTCCTACGAGCAGTACTTC. It codes for CASWGTTSYEQYF.

The rearrangement uses TRBV11-2 and TRBJ1-1; D remains unclear. V was trimmed by 3 bases and J by 1 base, leaving 9 bases between them. The CDR3 runs 14 residues. Germline V gene lookup returns CDR1 SGHAT and CDR2 FQNNGV. The CDR3, as DNA: TGTGCCAGCAGCTTTGGACCACAGAACACTGAAGCTTTCTTT. This codes for CASSFGPQNTEAFF.